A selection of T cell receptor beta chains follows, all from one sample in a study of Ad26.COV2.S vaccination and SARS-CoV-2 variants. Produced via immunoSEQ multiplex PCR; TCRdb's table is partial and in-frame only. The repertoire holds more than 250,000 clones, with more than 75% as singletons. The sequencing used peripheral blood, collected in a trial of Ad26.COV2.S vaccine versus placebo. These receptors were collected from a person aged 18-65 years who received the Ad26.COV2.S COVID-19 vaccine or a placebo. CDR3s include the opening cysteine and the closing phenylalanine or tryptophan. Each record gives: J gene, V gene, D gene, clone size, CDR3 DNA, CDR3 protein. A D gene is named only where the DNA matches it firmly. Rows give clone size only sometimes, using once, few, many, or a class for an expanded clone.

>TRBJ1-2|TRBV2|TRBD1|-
TGTGCCAGCAGGACAGGGAATGGCTATGGCTACACCTTC
CASRTGNGYGYTF
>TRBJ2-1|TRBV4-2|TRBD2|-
TGTGCCAGCAGCCAAGACGGAGCGGGGGGGTACAATGAGCAGTTCTTC
CASSQDGAGGYNEQFF
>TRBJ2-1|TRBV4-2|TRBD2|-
TGTGCCAGCAGCCAAGTTCCAGCTAGCGGGCACAATGAGCAGTTCTTC
CASSQVPASGHNEQFF
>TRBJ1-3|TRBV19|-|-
TGTGCCAGTAGTATCCCGGACAGCTCTGGAAACACCATATATTTT
CASSIPDSSGNTIYF
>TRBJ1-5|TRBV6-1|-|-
TGTGCCAGCAGTGAATGGTCAGGTAATCAGCCCCAGCATTTT
CASSEWSGNQPQHF
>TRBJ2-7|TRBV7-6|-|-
TGTGCCAGCAGCTTCGGATCGGTTACCTACGAGCAGTACTTC
CASSFGSVTYEQYF
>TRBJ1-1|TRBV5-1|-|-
TGCGCCAGCAGCTTGGGGCAGGTCGCTGAAGCTTTCTTT
CASSLGQVAEAFF
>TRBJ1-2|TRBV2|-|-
TGTGCCAGCAGTGGTTTTGGAGGGTTAGCTAACTATGGCTACACCTTC
CASSGFGGLANYGYTF
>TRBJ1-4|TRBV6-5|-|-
TGTGCCAGCAGTTACTCTGGAGGGTATCCGGAAAAACTGTTTTTT
CASSYSGGYPEKLFF
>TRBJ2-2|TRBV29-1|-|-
TGCAGCGTTGGGGACTCTGCCGGGGAGCTGTTTTTT
CSVGDSAGELFF
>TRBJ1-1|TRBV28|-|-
TGTGCCAGCAGGGTCATTGAGGACACTGAAGCTTTCTTT
CASRVIEDTEAFF
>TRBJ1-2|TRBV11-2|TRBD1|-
TGTGCCAGCAGGAGATGGGACAGGGGAGGGTATGGCTACACCTTC
CASRRWDRGGYGYTF
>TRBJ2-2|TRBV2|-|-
TGTGCCAGCAGTTACGGCATATCGAACACCGGGGAGCTGTTTTTT
CASSYGISNTGELFF
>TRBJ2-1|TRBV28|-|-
TGTGCCAGCAGTTTAGAAGGGGAGCAGTTCTTC
CASSLEGEQFF
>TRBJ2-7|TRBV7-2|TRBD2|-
TGTGCCAGCAGCCTAGACGGGGGACTAGCCCCTAAGCAGTACTTC
CASSLDGGLAPKQYF
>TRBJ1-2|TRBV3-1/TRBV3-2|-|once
TGTGCCAGCAGCCAAGATCTCTATCCGGATTATGGCTACACCTTC
CASSQDLYPDYGYTF
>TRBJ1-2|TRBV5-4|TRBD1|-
TGTGCCAGCAGCTCCCGACAGGGGATCCTACTTGGGGGCTACACCTTC
CASSSRQGILLGGYTF
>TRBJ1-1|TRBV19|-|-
TGTGCCAGTAGTATTTGGCTGGGAGAGACTGAAGCTTTCTTT
CASSIWLGETEAFF
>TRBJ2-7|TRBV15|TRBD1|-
TGTGCCACCAGCACGGGGACAGGGGGATCCTACGAGCAGTACTTC
CATSTGTGGSYEQYF
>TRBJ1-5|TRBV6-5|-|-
TGTGCCAGCGCCCGCGAAAGTAATCAGCCCCAGCATTTT
CASARESNQPQHF
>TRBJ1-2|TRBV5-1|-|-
TGCGCCAGCAGCTTGGACCCGGAGGGAGTGGGCTACACCTTC
CASSLDPEGVGYTF
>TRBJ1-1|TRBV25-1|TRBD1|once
TGTGCCAGCAGTCTCGGGACAGGGGGGACTGAAGCTTTCTTT
CASSLGTGGTEAFF
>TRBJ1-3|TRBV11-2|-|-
TGTGCCAGCAGCTTACTCAGGGGAGGCGTTGGAAACACCATATATTTT
CASSLLRGGVGNTIYF
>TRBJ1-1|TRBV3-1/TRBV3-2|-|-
TGTGCCAGCAGCCAAGATTATCTAGCTGAAGCTTTCTTT
CASSQDYLAEAFF
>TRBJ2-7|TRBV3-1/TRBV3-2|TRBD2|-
TGTGCCAGCAGCCCCGGGGGGGCCTTACTTGAGCAGTACTTC
CASSPGGALLEQYF
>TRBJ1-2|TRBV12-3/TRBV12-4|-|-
TGTGCCAGCAGCCGGACGGCGGTCTATGGCTACACCTTC
CASSRTAVYGYTF
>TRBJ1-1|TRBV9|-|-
TGTGCCAGCAGCGTAGGCAACATGAACACTGAAGCTTTCTTT
CASSVGNMNTEAFF
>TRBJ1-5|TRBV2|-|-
TGTGCCAGCAGTGAAACTCTGGATCAGCCCCAGCATTTT
CASSETLDQPQHF
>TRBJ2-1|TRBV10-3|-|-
TGTGCCATCCTGGGGTCCTACAATGAGCAGTTCTTC
CAILGSYNEQFF
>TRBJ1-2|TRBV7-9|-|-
TGTGCCAGCAGCTTAGCTGGGACTTCTCAAGGCTACACCTTC
CASSLAGTSQGYTF
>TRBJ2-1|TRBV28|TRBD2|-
TGTGCCAGCAGCCAAGGGACTAGCGGGGACAATGAGCAGTTCTTC
CASSQGTSGDNEQFF
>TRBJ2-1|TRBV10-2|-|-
TGCGCCAGCAGTGAGTCTGTCTCCCAAGGGCAGTTCTTC
CASSESVSQGQFF
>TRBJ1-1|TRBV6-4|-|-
TGTGCCAGCAGTGAGCTAGAACAAACTGAAGCTTTCTTT
CASSELEQTEAFF
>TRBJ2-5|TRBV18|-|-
TGTGCCAGCTCCATCCAAGAGACCCAGTACTTC
CASSIQETQYF
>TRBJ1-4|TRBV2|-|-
TGTGCCAGCAGTAGGGGGACACTCGGCGAAAAACTGTTTTTT
CASSRGTLGEKLFF
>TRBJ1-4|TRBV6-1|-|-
TGTGCCAGCAGTGAAGGTGGAGGGGGGGGTGAAAAACTGTTTTTT
CASSEGGGGGEKLFF
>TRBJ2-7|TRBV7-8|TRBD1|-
TGTGCCAGCAGCTTAGGGCCCCAGGGGGCCACCTACGAGCAGTACTTC
CASSLGPQGATYEQYF
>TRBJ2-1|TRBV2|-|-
TGTGCCAGCACCAAACCCCCGGGGGGCGTGGAGCAGTTCTTC
CASTKPPGGVEQFF
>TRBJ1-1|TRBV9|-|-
TGTGCCAGCAGCGCCCTAGGAACCGCGAACACTGAAGCTTTCTTT
CASSALGTANTEAFF
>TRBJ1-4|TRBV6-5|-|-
TGTGCCAGCGGATATGACAGGCGGAATCAAAAACTGTTTTTT
CASGYDRRNQKLFF
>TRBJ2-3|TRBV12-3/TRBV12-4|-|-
TGTGCCAGCACCCCCAGGTTGGATACGCAGTATTTT
CASTPRLDTQYF
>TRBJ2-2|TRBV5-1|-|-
TGCGCCAGCAGCTTGGTCGGCACCGGGGAGCTGTTTTTT
CASSLVGTGELFF
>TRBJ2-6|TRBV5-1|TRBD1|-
TGCGCCAGCAGCTTGGAGGACAGGGTATCTAGTGGGGCCAACGTCCTGACTTTC
CASSLEDRVSSGANVLTF
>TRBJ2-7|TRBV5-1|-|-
TGCGCCAGCAGTGACTCGGCGGGGTACGAGCAGTACTTC
CASSDSAGYEQYF
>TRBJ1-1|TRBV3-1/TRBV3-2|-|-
TGTGCCAGCAGCCCAGGGTACACTGAAGCTTTCTTT
CASSPGYTEAFF
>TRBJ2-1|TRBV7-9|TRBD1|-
TGTGCCAGCAGCTTAAGCCGGACAGGGGCCAGAAATGAGCAGTTCTTC
CASSLSRTGARNEQFF